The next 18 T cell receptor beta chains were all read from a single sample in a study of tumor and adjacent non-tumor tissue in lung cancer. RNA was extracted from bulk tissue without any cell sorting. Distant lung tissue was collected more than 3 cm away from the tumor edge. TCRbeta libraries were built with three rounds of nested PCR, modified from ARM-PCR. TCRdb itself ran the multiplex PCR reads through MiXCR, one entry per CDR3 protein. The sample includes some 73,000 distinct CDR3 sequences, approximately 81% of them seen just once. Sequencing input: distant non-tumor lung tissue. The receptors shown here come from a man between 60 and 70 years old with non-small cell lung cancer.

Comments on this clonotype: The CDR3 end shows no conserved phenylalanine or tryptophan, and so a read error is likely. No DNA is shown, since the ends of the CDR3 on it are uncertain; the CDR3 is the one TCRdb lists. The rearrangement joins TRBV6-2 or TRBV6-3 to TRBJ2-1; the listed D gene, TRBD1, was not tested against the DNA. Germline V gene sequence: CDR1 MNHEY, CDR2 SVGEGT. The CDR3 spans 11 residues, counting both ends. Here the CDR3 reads CASSYVGGVLV.

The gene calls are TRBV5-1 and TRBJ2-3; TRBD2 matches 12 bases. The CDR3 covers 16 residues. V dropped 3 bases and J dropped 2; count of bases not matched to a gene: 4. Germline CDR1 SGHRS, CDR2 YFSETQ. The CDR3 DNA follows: TGCGCCAGCAGCTCGCCTAGCGGGGGGGCCACAGATACGCAGTATTTT. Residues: CASSSPSGGATDTQYF.

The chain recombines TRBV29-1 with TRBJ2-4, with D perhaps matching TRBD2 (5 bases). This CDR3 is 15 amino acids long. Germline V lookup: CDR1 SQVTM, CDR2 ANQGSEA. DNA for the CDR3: TGCAGGGTTTCCAGTCGAGGGATAGCCAAAAACATTCAGTACTTC. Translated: CRVSSRGIAKNIQYF.

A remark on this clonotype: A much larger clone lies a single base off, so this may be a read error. The chain's CDR3 is CSVRIPPGTEAFF. DNA of the CDR3: TGCAGTGTCCGAATCCCACCGGGGACTGAAGCTTTCTTT. The chain links TRBV20-1 to TRBJ1-1; D call uncertain. This CDR3 has 13 residues. In germline, CDR1 is DFQATT, CDR2 SNEGSKA (reference sequence). V dropped 7 bases and J dropped 5 bases, with 17 bases sitting between them.

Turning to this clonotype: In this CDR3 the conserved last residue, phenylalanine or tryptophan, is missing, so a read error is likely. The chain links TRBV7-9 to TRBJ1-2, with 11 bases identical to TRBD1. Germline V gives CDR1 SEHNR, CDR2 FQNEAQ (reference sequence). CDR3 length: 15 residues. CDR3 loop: CVSGQGAVSRDGYTS. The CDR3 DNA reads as TGTGTCAGCGGACAGGGGGCTGTGTCTCGTGATGGCTACACCTCC.

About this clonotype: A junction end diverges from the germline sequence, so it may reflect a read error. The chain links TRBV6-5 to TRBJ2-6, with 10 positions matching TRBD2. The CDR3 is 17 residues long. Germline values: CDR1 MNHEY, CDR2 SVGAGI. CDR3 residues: CASNLAGANSGANVLAF. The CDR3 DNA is TGTGCCAGCAACCTAGCGGGAGCCAACTCTGGGGCCAACGTCCTGGCTTTC.

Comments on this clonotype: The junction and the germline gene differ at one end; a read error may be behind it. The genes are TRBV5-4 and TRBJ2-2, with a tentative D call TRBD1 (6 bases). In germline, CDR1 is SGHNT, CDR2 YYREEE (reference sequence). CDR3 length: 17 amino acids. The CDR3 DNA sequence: TGTGCCAGCAGCCTCCCTGTGGGGGCGTCCAACACCGGAGAGCTGTTTTTT. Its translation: CASSLPVGASNTGELFF.

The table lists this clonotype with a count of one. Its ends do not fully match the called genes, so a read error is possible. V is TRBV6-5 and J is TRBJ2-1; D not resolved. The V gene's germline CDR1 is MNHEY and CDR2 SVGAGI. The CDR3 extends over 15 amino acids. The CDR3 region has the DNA TGTGCCAGGAGTTACGACCGGAGCTCCTATAGTGAGCAGTTCTTC. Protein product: CARSYDRSSYSEQFF.

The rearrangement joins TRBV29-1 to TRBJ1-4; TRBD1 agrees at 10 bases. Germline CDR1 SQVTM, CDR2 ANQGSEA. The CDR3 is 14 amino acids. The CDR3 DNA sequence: TGCGGCGCCCACGACAGGGGGCTCTGTGAAAAACTGTTTTTT. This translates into CGAHDRGLCEKLFF.

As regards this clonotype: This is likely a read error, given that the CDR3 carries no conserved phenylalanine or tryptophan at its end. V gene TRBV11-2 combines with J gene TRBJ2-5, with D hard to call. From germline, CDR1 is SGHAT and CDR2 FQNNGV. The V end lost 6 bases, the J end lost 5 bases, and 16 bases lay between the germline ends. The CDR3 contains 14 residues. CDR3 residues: CASSSGQVLETQYL. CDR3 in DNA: TGTGCCAGCAGTTCCGGGCAGGTTCTGGAGACCCAGTACCTC.

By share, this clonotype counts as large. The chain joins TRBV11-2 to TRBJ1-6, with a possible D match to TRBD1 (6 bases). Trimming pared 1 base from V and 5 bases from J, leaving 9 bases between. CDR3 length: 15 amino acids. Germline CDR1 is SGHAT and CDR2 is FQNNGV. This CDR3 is CASSLGGDNNSPLHF. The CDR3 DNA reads TGTGCCAGCAGCTTAGGAGGGGACAATAATTCACCCCTCCACTTT.

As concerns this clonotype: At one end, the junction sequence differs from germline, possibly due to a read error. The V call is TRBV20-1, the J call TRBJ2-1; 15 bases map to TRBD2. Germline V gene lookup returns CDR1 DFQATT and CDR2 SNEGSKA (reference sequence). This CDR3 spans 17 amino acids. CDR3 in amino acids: CSAGPGTSGGTYYEQFF. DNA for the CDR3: TGCAGTGCTGGCCCCGGGACTAGCGGGGGGACTTACTATGAGCAGTTTTTC.

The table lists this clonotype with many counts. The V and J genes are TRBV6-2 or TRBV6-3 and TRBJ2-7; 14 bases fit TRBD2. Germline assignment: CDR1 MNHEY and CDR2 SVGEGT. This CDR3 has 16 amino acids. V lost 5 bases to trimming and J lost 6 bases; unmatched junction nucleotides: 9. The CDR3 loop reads CASSPGLAGALGEQYF. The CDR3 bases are TGTGCCAGCAGTCCGGGACTAGCGGGAGCACTGGGCGAGCAGTACTTC.

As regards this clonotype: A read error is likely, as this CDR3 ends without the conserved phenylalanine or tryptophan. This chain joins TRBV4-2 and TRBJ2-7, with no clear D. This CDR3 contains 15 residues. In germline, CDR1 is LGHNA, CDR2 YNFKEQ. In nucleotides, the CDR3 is TGTGACAGCAGCCAAGAATCCCCGGTGTCCTACGAGCAGTACTTA. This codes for CDSSQESPVSYEQYL.

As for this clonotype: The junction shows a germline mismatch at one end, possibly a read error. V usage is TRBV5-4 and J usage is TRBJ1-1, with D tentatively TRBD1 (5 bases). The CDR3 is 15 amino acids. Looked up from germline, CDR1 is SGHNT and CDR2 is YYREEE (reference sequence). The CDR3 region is CASNPDGGRNTEAFF. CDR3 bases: TGTGCCAGCAACCCTGATGGGGGGAGGAACACAGAAGCTTTCTTT.

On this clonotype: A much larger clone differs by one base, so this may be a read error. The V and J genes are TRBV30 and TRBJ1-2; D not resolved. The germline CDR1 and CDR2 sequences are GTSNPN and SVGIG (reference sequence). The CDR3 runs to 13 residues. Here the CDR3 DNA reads TGTGCCTGGAGCCTCGTGACGGACTATGTCTACACCTTC. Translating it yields CAWSLVTDYVYTF.

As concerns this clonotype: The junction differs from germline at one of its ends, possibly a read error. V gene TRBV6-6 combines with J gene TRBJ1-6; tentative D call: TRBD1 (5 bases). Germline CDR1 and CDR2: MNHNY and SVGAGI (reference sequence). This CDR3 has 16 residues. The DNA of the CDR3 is TGTGTCAGCAGTTCACCCGGGGCGCCGGGCGATTCACCCCTCCACTTT. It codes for CVSSSPGAPGDSPLHF.

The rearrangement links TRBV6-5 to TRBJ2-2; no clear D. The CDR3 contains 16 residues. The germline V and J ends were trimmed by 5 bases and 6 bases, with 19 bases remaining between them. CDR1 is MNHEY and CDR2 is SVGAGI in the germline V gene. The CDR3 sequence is CASSKEWSWSAGELFF. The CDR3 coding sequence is TGTGCCAGCAGTAAGGAGTGGAGCTGGAGCGCCGGGGAGCTGTTTTTT.